In this sample, the clone carrying this T cell receptor beta chain turned up many times. Its antigen is as yet unknown. This entry belongs to a study of T cells after yellow fever vaccination. Study conclusions and caveats: Post-booster reappearance was seen for most primary-vaccination clones (around 96% CD4, 88% CD8).

MiXCR, run by TCRdb on the 5' RACE reads, gives a single entry per CDR3 protein. The data hold about 310,000 distinct CDR3 sequences, with around 3.6% observed a single time. This sample comprised PBMCs, obtained on the day of the yellow fever booster vaccination. The clonotype was recovered from a man aged 18 to 29 who received the YFV17D yellow fever vaccine.

CDR3 DNA sequence: TGCGCCAGCAGCTCAGAGAGAACTAATGAAAAACTGTTTTTT. Residues: CASSSERTNEKLFF. V and J are TRBV5-1 and TRBJ1-4, with D unresolved. This CDR3 contains 14 residues. Deletions cut 3 bases from V and 1 base from J, with 7 bases between. Germline V gene lookup returns CDR1 SGHRS and CDR2 YFSETQ.